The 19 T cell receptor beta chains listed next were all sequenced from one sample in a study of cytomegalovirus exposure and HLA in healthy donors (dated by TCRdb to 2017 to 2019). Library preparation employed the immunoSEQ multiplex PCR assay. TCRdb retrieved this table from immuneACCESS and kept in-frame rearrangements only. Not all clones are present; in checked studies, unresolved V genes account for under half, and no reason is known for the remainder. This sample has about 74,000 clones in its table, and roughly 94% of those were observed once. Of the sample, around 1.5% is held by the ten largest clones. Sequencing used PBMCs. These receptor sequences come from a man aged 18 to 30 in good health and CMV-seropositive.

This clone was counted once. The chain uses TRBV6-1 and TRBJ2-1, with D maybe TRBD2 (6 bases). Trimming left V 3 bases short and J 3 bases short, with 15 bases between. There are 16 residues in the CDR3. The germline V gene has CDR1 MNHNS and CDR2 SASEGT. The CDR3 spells CASSEGASESYNEQFF. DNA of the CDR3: TGTGCCAGCAGTGAGGGCGCTAGCGAGAGCTACAATGAGCAGTTCTTC.

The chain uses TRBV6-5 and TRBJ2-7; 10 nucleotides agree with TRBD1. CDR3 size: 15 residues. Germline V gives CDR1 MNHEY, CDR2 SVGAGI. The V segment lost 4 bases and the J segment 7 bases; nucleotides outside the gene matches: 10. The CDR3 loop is CASSSPGQGTGEQYF. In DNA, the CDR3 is TGTGCCAGCAGTTCTCCGGGACAGGGGACTGGGGAGCAGTACTTC.

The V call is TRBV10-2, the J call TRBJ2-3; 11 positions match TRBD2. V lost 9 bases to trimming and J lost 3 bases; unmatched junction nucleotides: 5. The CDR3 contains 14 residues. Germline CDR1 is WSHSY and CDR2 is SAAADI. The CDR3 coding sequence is TGCGCCAGTAAGACTAGCGGGAATACAGATACGCAGTATTTT. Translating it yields CASKTSGNTDTQYF.

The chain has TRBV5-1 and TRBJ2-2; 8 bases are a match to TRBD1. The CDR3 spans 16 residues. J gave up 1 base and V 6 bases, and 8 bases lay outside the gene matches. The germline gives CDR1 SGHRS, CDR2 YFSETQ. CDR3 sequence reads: CASTSLGQGNTGELFF. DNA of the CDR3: TGCGCCAGCACCTCCCTCGGACAGGGGAACACCGGGGAGCTGTTTTTT.

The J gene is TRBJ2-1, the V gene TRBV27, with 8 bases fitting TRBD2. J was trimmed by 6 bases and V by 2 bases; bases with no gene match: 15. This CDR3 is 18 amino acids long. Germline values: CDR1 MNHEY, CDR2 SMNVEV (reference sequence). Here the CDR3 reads CASSLGRGWVGRGNEQFF. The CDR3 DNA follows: TGTGCCAGCAGTTTAGGGAGGGGATGGGTCGGGAGGGGCAATGAGCAGTTCTTC.

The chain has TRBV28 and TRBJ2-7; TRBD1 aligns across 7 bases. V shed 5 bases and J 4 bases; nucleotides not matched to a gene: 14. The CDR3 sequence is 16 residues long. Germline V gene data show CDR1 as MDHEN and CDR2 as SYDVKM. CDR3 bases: TGTGCCAGCAGTCCCCCAGTATTAGGGGGCGAATACGAGCAGTACTTC. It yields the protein CASSPPVLGGEYEQYF.

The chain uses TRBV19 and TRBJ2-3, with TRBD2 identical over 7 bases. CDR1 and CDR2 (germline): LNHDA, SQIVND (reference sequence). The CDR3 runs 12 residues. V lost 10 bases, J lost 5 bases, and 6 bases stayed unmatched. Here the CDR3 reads CATWGGRDTQYF. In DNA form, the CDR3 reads TGTGCCACCTGGGGGGGGAGAGATACGCAGTATTTT. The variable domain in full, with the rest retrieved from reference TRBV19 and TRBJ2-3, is DGGITQSPKYLFRKEGQNVTLSCEQNLNHDAMYWYRQDPGQGLRLIYYSQIVNDFQKGDIAEGYSVSREKKESFPLTVTSAQKNPTAFYLCATWGGRDTQYFGPGTRLTVL.

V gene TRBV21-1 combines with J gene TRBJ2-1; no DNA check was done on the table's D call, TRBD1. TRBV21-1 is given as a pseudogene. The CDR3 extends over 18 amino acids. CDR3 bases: TGTGCCAGCAGTCATTTTCTGAGACAGGGGACTTACTCCGATGAGCAGTTCTTC. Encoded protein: CASSHFLRQGTYSDEQFF.

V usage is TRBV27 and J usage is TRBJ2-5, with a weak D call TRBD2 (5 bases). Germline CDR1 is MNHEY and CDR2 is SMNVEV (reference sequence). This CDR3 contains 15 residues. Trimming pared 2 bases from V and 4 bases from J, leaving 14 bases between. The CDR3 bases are TGTGCCAGCAGTTTAGAGAGGGCCCCCTCAGAGACCCAGTACTTC. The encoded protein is CASSLERAPSETQYF.

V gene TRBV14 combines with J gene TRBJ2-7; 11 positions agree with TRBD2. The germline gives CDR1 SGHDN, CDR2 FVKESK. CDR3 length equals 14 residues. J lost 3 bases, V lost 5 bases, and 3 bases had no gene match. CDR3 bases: TGTGCCAGCAGCACAGGGACTAGCGGCTACGAGCAGTACTTC. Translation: CASSTGTSGYEQYF.

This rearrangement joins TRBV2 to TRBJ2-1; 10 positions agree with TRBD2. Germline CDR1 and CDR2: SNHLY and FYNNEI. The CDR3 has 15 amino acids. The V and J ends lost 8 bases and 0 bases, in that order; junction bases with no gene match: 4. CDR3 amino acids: CASSLAGGSYNEQFF. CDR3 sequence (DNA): TGTGCCAGCTCCTTAGCGGGGGGCTCCTACAATGAGCAGTTCTTC.

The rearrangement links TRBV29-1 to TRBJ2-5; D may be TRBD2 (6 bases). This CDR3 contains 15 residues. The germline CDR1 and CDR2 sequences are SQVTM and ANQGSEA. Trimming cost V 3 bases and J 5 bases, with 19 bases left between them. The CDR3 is CSVERLGSPSETQYF. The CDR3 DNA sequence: TGCAGCGTTGAGCGACTAGGCAGCCCGTCCGAGACCCAGTACTTC.

CDR3 amino acids: CASSLEAGRETQYF. DNA for the CDR3: TGTGCCAGCAGCTTGGAGGCTGGGAGAGAGACCCAGTACTTC. The rearrangement links TRBV5-4 to TRBJ2-5; the D gene is possibly TRBD2 (5 bases). The germline CDR1 and CDR2 sequences are SGHNT and YYREEE (reference sequence). V was shortened by 0 bases and J by 4 bases, with 10 bases between the two germline ends. The CDR3 length is 14 residues.

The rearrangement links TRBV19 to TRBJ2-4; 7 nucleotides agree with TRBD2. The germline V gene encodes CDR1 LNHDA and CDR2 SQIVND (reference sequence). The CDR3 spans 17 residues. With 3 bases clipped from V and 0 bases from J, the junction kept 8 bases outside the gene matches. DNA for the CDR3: TGTGCCAGTAGTATCTTTGGGGGGGGACTAGCCAAAAACATTCAGTACTTC. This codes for CASSIFGGGLAKNIQYF.

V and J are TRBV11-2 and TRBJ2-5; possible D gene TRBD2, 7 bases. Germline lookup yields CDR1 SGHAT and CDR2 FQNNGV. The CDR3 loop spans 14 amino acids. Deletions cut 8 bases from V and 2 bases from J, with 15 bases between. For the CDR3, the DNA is TGTGCCAGCGGGGAGGGGGGGTCGCAAGAGACCCAGTACTTC. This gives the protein CASGEGGSQETQYF.

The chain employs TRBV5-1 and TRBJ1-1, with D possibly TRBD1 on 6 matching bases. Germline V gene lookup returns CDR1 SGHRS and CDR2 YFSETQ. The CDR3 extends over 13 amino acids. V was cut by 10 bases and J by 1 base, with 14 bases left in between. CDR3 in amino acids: CASGDIENTEAFF. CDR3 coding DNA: TGCGCCTCTGGGGACATTGAGAACACTGAAGCTTTCTTT.

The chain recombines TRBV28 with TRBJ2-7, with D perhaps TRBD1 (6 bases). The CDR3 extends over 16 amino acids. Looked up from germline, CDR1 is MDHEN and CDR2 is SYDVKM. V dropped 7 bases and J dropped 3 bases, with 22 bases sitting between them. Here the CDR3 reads CASKHYRDTSFYEQYF. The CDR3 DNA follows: TGTGCCAGCAAACATTACCGGGACACAAGCTTCTACGAGCAGTACTTC.

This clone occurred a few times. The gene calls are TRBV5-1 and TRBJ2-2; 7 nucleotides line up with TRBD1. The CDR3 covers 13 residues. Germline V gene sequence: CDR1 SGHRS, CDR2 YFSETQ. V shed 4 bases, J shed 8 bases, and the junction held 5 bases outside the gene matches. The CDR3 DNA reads TGCGCCAGCAGCCCGGACAGGCCTGGGGAGCTGTTTTTT. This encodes CASSPDRPGELFF. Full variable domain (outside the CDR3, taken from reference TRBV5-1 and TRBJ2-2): KAGVTQTPRYLIKTRGQQVTLSCSPISGHRSVSWYQQTPGQGLQFLFEYFSETQRNKGNFPGRFSGRQFSNSRSEMNVSTLELGDSALYLCASSPDRPGELFFGEGSRLTVL.

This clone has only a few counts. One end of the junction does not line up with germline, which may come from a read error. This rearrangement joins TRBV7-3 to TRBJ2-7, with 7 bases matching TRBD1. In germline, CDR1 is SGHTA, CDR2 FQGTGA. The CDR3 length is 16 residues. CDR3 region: CASSLTGTAFSYEQYF. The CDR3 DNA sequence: TGTGCCAGCAGCCTAACCGGGACAGCGTTCTCCTACGAGCAGTACTTC.